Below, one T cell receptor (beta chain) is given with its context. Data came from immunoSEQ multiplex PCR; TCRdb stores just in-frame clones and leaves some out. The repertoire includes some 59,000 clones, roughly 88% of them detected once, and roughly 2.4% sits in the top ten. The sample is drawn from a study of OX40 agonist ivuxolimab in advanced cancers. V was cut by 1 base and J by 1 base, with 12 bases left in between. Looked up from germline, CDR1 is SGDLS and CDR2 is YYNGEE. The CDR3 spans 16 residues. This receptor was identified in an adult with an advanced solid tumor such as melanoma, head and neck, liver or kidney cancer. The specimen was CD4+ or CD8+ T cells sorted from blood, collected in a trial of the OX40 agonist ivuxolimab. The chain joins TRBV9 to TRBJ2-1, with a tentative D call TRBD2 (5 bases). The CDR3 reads CASSVSARGSYNEQFF. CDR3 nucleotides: TGTGCCAGCAGCGTAAGTGCCCGGGGTTCCTACAATGAGCAGTTCTTC. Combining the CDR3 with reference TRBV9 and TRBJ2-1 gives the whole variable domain DSGVTQTPKHLITATGQRVTLRCSPRSGDLSVYWYQQSLDQGLQFLIQYYNGEERAKGNILERFSAQQFPDLHSELNLSSLELGDSALYFCASSVSARGSYNEQFFGPGTRLTVL.